The 27 T cell receptor beta chains below all came from one sample that was sequenced in a study of T cell changes during pregnancy in multiple sclerosis. Clones were sequenced by immunoSEQ multiplex PCR, and TCRdb holds only the in-frame ones, with some missing. The sample yields under 65,000 clones, over 90% seen once. Here the sequenced sample was CD8+ T cells from peripheral blood mononuclear cells, taken in the third trimester of pregnancy. These receptor sequences come from a female donor with multiple sclerosis, enrolled in a pregnancy study.

The CDR3 DNA follows: TGCGCCAGCAGCTTCCCCCCTAGCGGGAGAATGGGCGAAAACATTCAGTACTTC. Protein sequence: CASSFPPSGRMGENIQYF. V gene TRBV5-1 combines with J gene TRBJ2-4; 10 nucleotides match TRBD2. This CDR3 is 18 amino acids long. Germline V gives CDR1 SGHRS, CDR2 YFSETQ. Trimming took 2 bases from V and 5 from J; bases not matched to a gene: 13.

The chain joins TRBV7-2 to TRBJ2-7; 8 bases are a match to TRBD1. The CDR3 runs to 15 residues. Per germline, CDR1 SGHTA and CDR2 FQGNSA. V was clipped by 1 base and J by 2 bases; unmatched bases: 4. CDR3 sequence: CASSLGGTGTYEQYF. The CDR3 DNA is TGTGCCAGCAGCTTAGGCGGGACAGGAACCTACGAGCAGTACTTC.

This sequence joins TRBV2 and TRBJ1-5; D gene uncertain. The CDR3 contains 14 residues. Germline loops: CDR1 SNHLY, CDR2 FYNNEI. V lost 8 bases and J 7 bases, leaving 18 bases between the germline ends. The CDR3 here is CASAPRFLSQPQHF. In nucleotides, the CDR3 is TGTGCCAGCGCTCCCAGGTTTCTAAGCCAGCCCCAGCATTTT.

The chain has TRBV7-8 and TRBJ1-1; tentatively, D is TRBD1 (5 bases). Germline V CDR1 and CDR2: SGHVS, FQNEAQ. Trimming took 4 bases from V and 1 from J, leaving 7 bases between them. CDR3 length: 13 amino acids. The CDR3 DNA sequence: TGTGCCAGCAGCTCGGGGGGGAACACTGAAGCTTTCTTT. Translation: CASSSGGNTEAFF.

This rearrangement joins TRBV9 to TRBJ1-3; tentatively, D is TRBD1 (6 bases). This CDR3 spans 17 amino acids. Trimming took off 4 bases at V and 0 bases at J, with 17 bases between the two ends. Germline V gene lookup returns CDR1 SGDLS and CDR2 YYNGEE. The CDR3 DNA follows: TGTGCCAGCAGCTCACACCCTCGACAGGTCTCTGGAAACACCATATATTTT. This encodes CASSSHPRQVSGNTIYF.

This sequence joins TRBV7-9 and TRBJ1-1, with unresolved D. Germline V gives CDR1 SEHNR, CDR2 FQNEAQ (reference sequence). The CDR3 is 17 amino acids. The V and J ends lost 0 bases and 6 bases respectively, with 20 bases between them. CDR3: CASSLARPASGGPEAFF. The CDR3 DNA follows: TGTGCCAGCAGCTTAGCGCGTCCCGCGTCGGGTGGTCCTGAAGCTTTCTTT.

The V and J genes are TRBV19 and TRBJ2-5; D is unresolved. Germline V lookup: CDR1 LNHDA, CDR2 SQIVND (reference sequence). The CDR3 has 13 residues. V lost 5 bases to trimming and J lost 2 bases, with 9 bases between them. The CDR3 nucleotides read TGTGCCAGTAGTCCCGGGTCTCAAGAGACCCAGTACTTC. Translating it yields CASSPGSQETQYF.

The chain couples TRBV9 to TRBJ1-2, with D possibly TRBD1 on 5 matching bases. V was trimmed by 4 bases and J by 8 bases, leaving 21 bases between them. The germline V gene has CDR1 SGDLS and CDR2 YYNGEE. The CDR3 is 15 amino acids. CDR3 DNA sequence: TGTGCCAGCAGCTCCCCGCTGGGGGAGGGGTTGGGCTACACCTTC. As protein: CASSSPLGEGLGYTF.

The chain has TRBV5-6 and TRBJ2-3; no clear D gene. The length of the CDR3 is 11 residues. Deletions cut 1 base from V and 6 bases from J, with 3 bases between. CDR1 SGHDT and CDR2 YYEEEE come from the germline V gene. In DNA form, the CDR3 reads TGTGCCAGCAGCTTGCTTGATACGCAGTATTTT. Translated: CASSLLDTQYF.

This chain uses TRBV19 with TRBJ2-1; TRBD2 matches 12 bases. The CDR3 has 15 amino acids. CDR1 is LNHDA, CDR2 SQIVND, per germline (reference sequence). J lost 7 bases, V lost 3 bases, and 4 bases had no gene match. The CDR3 loop reads CASSMTSGRGNEQFF. In DNA, the CDR3 is TGTGCCAGTAGTATGACTAGCGGGAGAGGTAATGAGCAGTTCTTC.

This clone has just one count. V gene TRBV27 combines with J gene TRBJ2-5, with D hard to call. Trimming cost V 6 bases and J 2 bases, with 10 bases left between them. The CDR3 sequence is 13 residues long. Per the germline V gene, CDR1 is MNHEY and CDR2 is SMNVEV (reference sequence). The DNA for the CDR3 is TGTGCCAGCAGGGCGCGGTTACAAGAGACCCAGTACTTC. The encoded protein is CASRARLQETQYF.

The CDR3 reads CASSMWAGDEKLFF. The CDR3 coding sequence is TGTGCCAGTAGTATGTGGGCGGGCGATGAAAAACTGTTTTTT. This chain joins TRBV19 and TRBJ1-4, with D unresolved. The germline V and J ends were trimmed by 3 bases and 6 bases, with 11 bases remaining between them. CDR1 and CDR2 (germline): LNHDA, SQIVND (reference sequence). The CDR3 consists of 14 residues. Full variable domain (missing parts from reference TRBV19 and TRBJ1-4): DGGITQSPKYLFRKEGQNVTLSCEQNLNHDAMYWYRQDPGQGLRLIYYSQIVNDFQKGDIAEGYSVSREKKESFPLTVTSAQKNPTAFYLCASSMWAGDEKLFFGSGTQLSVL.

This chain links TRBV5-1 with TRBJ1-1, with 7 positions matching TRBD1. The CDR3 is made up of 13 amino acids. Germline CDR1 SGHRS, CDR2 YFSETQ. J lost 8 bases, V lost 0 bases, and 4 bases had no gene match. The CDR3 DNA reads TGCGCCAGCAGCTTGGCAGGGGGAATAGAAGCTTTCTTT. Its protein product is CASSLAGGIEAFF.

CDR3 region: CASSFTHRDRINQPQHF. In DNA, the CDR3 is TGTGCCAGCAGTTTCACCCACCGGGACAGGATAAATCAGCCCCAGCATTTT. The V gene is TRBV27, the J gene TRBJ1-5; 8 positions match TRBD1. Germline V CDR1 and CDR2: MNHEY, SMNVEV (reference sequence). The CDR3 has 17 residues. V shed 3 bases, J shed 4 bases, and the junction held 11 bases outside the gene matches.

About this clone itself: Other DNA sequences in the sample encode the same CDR3. The J gene is TRBJ2-1, the V gene TRBV28, with 10 nucleotides matching TRBD2. With 5 bases clipped from V and 4 bases from J, the junction kept 2 bases outside the gene matches. Germline values: CDR1 MDHEN, CDR2 SYDVKM. The CDR3 contains 14 residues. The DNA for the CDR3 is TGTGCCAGCAGTGGACTAGCGGAGTACAATGAGCAGTTCTTC. It encodes CASSGLAEYNEQFF.

This sequence joins TRBV7-6 and TRBJ1-1; 8 nucleotides agree with TRBD1. Germline lookup yields CDR1 SGHVS and CDR2 FNYEAQ. CDR3 length equals 18 residues. Germline trimming cut 2 bases from V and 1 base from J; bases unmatched to any gene: 12. CDR3 region: CASSLPLGRGLKNTEAFF. The CDR3 nucleotides are TGTGCCAGCAGCTTACCACTCGGCAGGGGGCTTAAGAACACTGAAGCTTTCTTT.

In its sample, this clone was seen once. The rearrangement links TRBV7-8 to TRBJ2-3; no clear D gene. Germline V CDR1 and CDR2: SGHVS, FQNEAQ. Deletions cut 7 bases from V and 2 bases from J, with 10 bases between. CDR3 length: 13 amino acids. The CDR3 spells CASTPENTDTQYF. The CDR3 DNA reads TGTGCCAGCACCCCGGAGAACACAGATACGCAGTATTTT. Full variable domain (outside the CDR3, taken from reference TRBV7-8 and TRBJ2-3): GAGVSQSPRYKVAKRGQDVALRCDPISGHVSLFWYQQALGQGPEFLTYFQNEAQLDKSGLPSDRFFAERPEGSVSTLKIQRTQQEDSAVYLCASTPENTDTQYFGPGTRLTVL.

The chain has TRBV19 and TRBJ2-1, with D possibly matching TRBD1 (6 bases). The CDR3 has 13 amino acids. The V gene lost 8 bases and the J gene lost 5 bases, with 13 bases spanning the gap. Germline loops: CDR1 LNHDA, CDR2 SQIVND (reference sequence). The CDR3 nucleotides read TGTGCCAGTCAGCTGGACAGAGACAATGAGCAGTTCTTC. Residues: CASQLDRDNEQFF.

The J gene is TRBJ2-3, the V gene TRBV5-1; possible D gene TRBD2, 6 bases. CDR1 SGHRS and CDR2 YFSETQ come from the germline V gene. This CDR3 has 15 amino acids. Trimming shortened V by 0 bases and J by 6 bases, and 14 bases separated the two germline ends. The CDR3 region has the DNA TGCGCCAGCAGCTTGGCGGGGCTAGCGATGGATACGCAGTATTTT. Amino acid sequence: CASSLAGLAMDTQYF.

V usage is TRBV15 and J usage is TRBJ1-1; 8 bases match TRBD1. The CDR3 spans 13 residues. Germline V CDR1 and CDR2: LNHNV, YYDKDF (reference sequence). Trimming at V came to 4 bases and at J to 9 bases, leaving 7 bases not matched to a gene. Here the CDR3 reads CATSTRQGKQAFF. Here the CDR3 DNA reads TGTGCCACCAGCACCCGACAGGGGAAACAAGCTTTCTTT.

This clone was picked up one time. The V and J genes are TRBV5-4 and TRBJ2-1; D is perhaps TRBD2 (5 bases). Per the germline V gene, CDR1 is SGHNT and CDR2 is YYREEE (reference sequence). V gave up 1 base and J gave up 6 bases, with 14 bases separating them. This CDR3 region has 15 residues. The CDR3 sequence is CASSLSGERLNEQFF. The CDR3 DNA follows: TGTGCCAGCAGCTTGTCCGGGGAGAGGCTCAATGAGCAGTTCTTC.

The chain combines TRBV30 with TRBJ1-6; a weak D match, TRBD1 (5 bases). Germline CDR1 is GTSNPN and CDR2 is SVGIG (reference sequence). The CDR3 spans 15 residues. V lost 1 base, J lost 6 bases, and 13 bases lay in between. Written as DNA, the CDR3 is TGTGCCTGGAGTGCGGGGGGAGGACCTAATTCACCCCTCCACTTT. Translating it yields CAWSAGGGPNSPLHF.

The genes are TRBV7-9 and TRBJ2-1, with 11 bases identical to TRBD2. The CDR3 has 15 amino acids. Germline V lookup: CDR1 SEHNR, CDR2 FQNEAQ (reference sequence). Losses at the gene ends were 1 base for V and 8 bases for J; bases not matched to a gene: 4. CDR3 nucleotide sequence: TGTGCCAGCAGCTTAGAACTAGCGGGAGTGCATGAGCAGTTCTTC. Its protein is CASSLELAGVHEQFF. Full variable domain (rest looked up from reference TRBV7-9 and TRBJ2-1): DTGVSQNPRHKITKRGQNVTFRCDPISEHNRLYWYRQTLGQGPEFLTYFQNEAQLEKSRLLSDRFSAERPKGSFSTLEIQRTEQGDSAMYLCASSLELAGVHEQFFGPGTRLTVL.

The genes are TRBV7-9 and TRBJ2-1; 10 bases match TRBD2. V trimming: 4 bases; J trimming: 4 bases; junction bases outside the gene matches: 7. CDR1 SEHNR and CDR2 FQNEAQ come from the germline V gene (reference sequence). The CDR3 is 16 amino acids. Here the CDR3 reads CASSSRTSGAYNEQFF. The CDR3, as DNA: TGTGCCAGCAGCTCCCGGACTAGCGGAGCATACAATGAGCAGTTCTTC.

This chain uses TRBV4-1 with TRBJ1-2; D is perhaps TRBD1 (6 bases). Trimming left V 7 bases short and J 4 bases short, with 16 bases between. The length of the CDR3 is 14 residues. Germline V gives CDR1 MGHRA, CDR2 YSYEKL. The CDR3 sequence: CASTTRGGGYGYTF. CDR3 DNA: TGCGCCAGCACAACAAGAGGGGGGGGCTATGGCTACACCTTC.

The gene calls are TRBV7-6 and TRBJ2-7, with D tentatively TRBD2 (7 bases). Trimming stripped 5 bases from V and 2 bases from J, with 16 bases between. Germline V gene lookup returns CDR1 SGHVS and CDR2 FNYEAQ. This CDR3 is built from 15 residues. This CDR3 is CASSSRGAGAYEQYF. The DNA of the CDR3 is TGTGCCAGCAGCAGCAGGGGCGCGGGGGCCTACGAGCAGTACTTC.

This clone was seen a single time. The J gene is TRBJ2-1, the V gene TRBV5-1; 8 positions agree with TRBD2. The CDR3 totals 14 residues. The V gene's germline CDR1 is SGHRS and CDR2 YFSETQ. J gave up 4 bases and V 4 bases, and 4 bases lay outside the gene matches. CDR3 in DNA: TGCGCCAGCAGCGCGGGAGGAAGTTACAATGAGCAGTTCTTC. Translating it yields CASSAGGSYNEQFF.